The rows below give T cell receptor beta chains drawn from one sample of a study of blood T cell repertoires in COVID-19. Assay used: immunoSEQ multiplex PCR; TCRdb lists only in-frame clones, some missing. The sample holds 110,000 to 150,000 clones, around 80% seen once. The material sequenced was PBMCs or T cells enriched from blood (not recorded which). These receptor sequences come from a woman aged 18 to 35 who had been exposed to COVID-19. The CDR3 runs from the conserved cysteine through the conserved F or W. Fields, in order: V gene, D gene, J gene, clone size, CDR3 protein, CDR3 DNA. D genes are given only for firm matches. Expanded clones are given a class, and other clones once, few, many or no size at all.

v_call: TRBV4-2; d_call: TRBD2; j_call: TRBJ2-7; clone_size: -; cdr3_aa: CASSQLSGIAREQYF; cdr3_nt: TGTGCCAGCAGCCAACTGAGCGGGATCGCCCGCGAGCAGTACTTC
v_call: TRBV7-9; d_call: TRBD1; j_call: TRBJ1-5; clone_size: -; cdr3_aa: CASSLTGGAEQPQHF; cdr3_nt: TGTGCCAGCAGCCTAACAGGGGGCGCGGAACAGCCCCAGCATTTT
v_call: TRBV9; d_call: TRBD1; j_call: TRBJ1-2; clone_size: -; cdr3_aa: CASSVGTGNVYGYTF; cdr3_nt: TGTGCCAGCAGCGTCGGGACAGGGAACGTCTATGGCTACACCTTC
v_call: TRBV28; d_call: TRBD1; j_call: TRBJ1-2; clone_size: -; cdr3_aa: CASRLQGAGNYGYTF; cdr3_nt: TGTGCCAGCAGGTTGCAGGGGGCGGGGAACTATGGCTACACCTTC
v_call: TRBV10-1; d_call: TRBD1; j_call: TRBJ1-2; clone_size: -; cdr3_aa: CASRGTGRDGYTF; cdr3_nt: TGCGCCAGCAGGGGGACAGGGAGGGATGGCTACACCTTC
v_call: TRBV14; d_call: -; j_call: TRBJ1-5; clone_size: -; cdr3_aa: CASRTLYSNQPQHF; cdr3_nt: TGTGCCAGCAGGACACTTTATAGCAATCAGCCCCAGCATTTT
v_call: TRBV21-1; d_call: -; j_call: TRBJ1-3; clone_size: -; cdr3_aa: CASSLRTAPGNTIYF; cdr3_nt: TGTGCCAGCAGCCTCCGGACAGCTCCTGGAAACACCATATATTTT
v_call: TRBV18; d_call: TRBD1; j_call: TRBJ2-7; clone_size: -; cdr3_aa: CASSGTGGPHEQYF; cdr3_nt: TGTGCCAGCTCAGGGACAGGGGGCCCCCACGAGCAGTACTTC
v_call: TRBV21-1; d_call: -; j_call: TRBJ2-1; clone_size: few; cdr3_aa: CASSASGTSGSNEQFF; cdr3_nt: TGTGCCAGCAGCGCTTCCGGGACTAGCGGGAGCAATGAGCAGTTCTTC
v_call: TRBV15; d_call: -; j_call: TRBJ1-1; clone_size: -; cdr3_aa: CATSHLNTEAFF; cdr3_nt: TGTGCCACCAGTCATCTGAACACTGAAGCTTTCTTT
v_call: TRBV6-4; d_call: -; j_call: TRBJ2-2; clone_size: many; cdr3_aa: CATSGTNTGELFF; cdr3_nt: TGTGCCACCTCCGGGACAAACACCGGGGAGCTGTTTTTT
v_call: TRBV19; d_call: -; j_call: TRBJ1-1; clone_size: -; cdr3_aa: CASMAGPEAFF; cdr3_nt: TGTGCCAGTATGGCTGGTCCTGAAGCTTTCTTT
v_call: TRBV9; d_call: TRBD1; j_call: TRBJ1-2; clone_size: once; cdr3_aa: CASSAGQGAGYGYTF; cdr3_nt: TGTGCCAGCAGCGCGGGACAGGGGGCAGGGTATGGCTACACCTTC